This TCR beta chain was recovered during a study of blood T cell repertoires in COVID-19. Turning to the study itself: T cells, B-cell-depleted T cells, or PBMCs supplied cDNA or gDNA.

This CDR3 contains 17 residues. Trimming cost V 3 bases and J 5 bases; bases outside gene matches: 12. Germline CDR1 and CDR2: SGDLS and YYNGEE. Some clones are missing from TCRdb's copy, which holds only in-frame ones; the method was immunoSEQ multiplex PCR. The sample includes 150,000 to 200,000 clones, 87% of them seen just once. The sample was peripheral blood. The clonotype originates from a human donor in a cohort sampled during active COVID-19. The V call is TRBV9, the J call TRBJ1-2; TRBD1 matches at 11 bases. DNA of the CDR3: TGTGCCAGCAGCGGCGCCGGGACAGGGGGTTTTAATTATGGCTACACCTTC. This gives the protein CASSGAGTGGFNYGYTF.